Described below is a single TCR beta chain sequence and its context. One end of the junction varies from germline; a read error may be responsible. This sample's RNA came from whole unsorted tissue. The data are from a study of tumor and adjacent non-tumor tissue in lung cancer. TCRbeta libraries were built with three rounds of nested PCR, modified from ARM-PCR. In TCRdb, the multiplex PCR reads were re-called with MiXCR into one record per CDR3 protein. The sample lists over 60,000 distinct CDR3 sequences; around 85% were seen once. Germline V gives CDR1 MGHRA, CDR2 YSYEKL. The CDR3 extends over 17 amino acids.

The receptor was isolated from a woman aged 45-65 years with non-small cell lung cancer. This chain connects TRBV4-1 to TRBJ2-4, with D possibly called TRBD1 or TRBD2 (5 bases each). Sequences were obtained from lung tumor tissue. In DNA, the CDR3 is TGCGCCAGCAACCAATTGTCCAGAGACAGCCAAGCGGACATTCAGTACTTC. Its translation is CASNQLSRDSQADIQYF.